This TCR beta chain was documented in a study of patients and donors after allogeneic stem cell transplantation. From the RT-PCR reads, TCRdb called clonotypes with MiXCR, one entry per CDR3 protein. The sample contains 190,000 or so distinct CDR3 sequences, 41% of which appear only once. From germline, CDR1 is LNHDA and CDR2 SQIVND (reference sequence). The trim removed 6 bases at V and 5 bases at J, leaving 7 bases unmatched. This CDR3 contains 13 residues. This receptor was obtained from a human donor who was either an allogeneic HSCT recipient or a stem cell or donor lymphocyte infusion donor (not recorded which). It is not recorded whose cells these are; they may come from a transplant donor. This sequence joins TRBV19 and TRBJ2-7; 7 nucleotides agree with TRBD1. The sequencing sample was made of blood, either unsorted or a sorted T cell fraction (not recorded which). The CDR3 sequence is CASRDRTLDEQYF. In DNA, the CDR3 is TGTGCCAGTAGGGACAGGACGCTTGACGAGCAGTACTTC.